This TCR beta chain was recovered during a study of shared clonotypes between healthy human individuals. In the original processing: As immunoSEQ supplied junction-only sequences (without quality scores), filtering differed. Measured with immunoSEQ multiplex PCR; TCRdb has only the in-frame clones, and not every one. D and trimming were read from the DNA, whereas the V and J calls and clone size are those reported in that table. The sample has hundreds of thousands of clones, roughly 95% seen once. Unmatched junction bases numbered 2, after V lost 0 bases and J lost 4 bases. This CDR3 has 17 amino acids. The germline V gene has CDR1 SGHDT and CDR2 YYEEEE. Study outcomes and limitations: When compared with the clonotypes that were shared by all four sorted-subset donors, the non-shared clonotypes turned out to have lower generation probabilities. Memory subsets generally showed lower estimated richness than naive subsets. Shared across a few donors were about 4.8% of the naive CD4 clonotypes.

Naive CD8 cells, CD45RO-negative and positively selected for CCR7, excluded terminally differentiated effector memory CD45RA+ cells. Remarks on this clone: The antigen is unknown.

The sequence derives from a woman aged 25 to 39 in good health. This chain uses TRBV5-6 with TRBJ2-2, with TRBD2 matching 14 bases. The specimen sequenced was naive CD8+ T cells sorted from blood. The CDR3 DNA reads as TGTGCCAGCAGCTTGGGACTAGCGGGAGGGTCCACCGGGGAGCTGTTTTTT. It codes for CASSLGLAGGSTGELFF. Full variable domain (outside the CDR3, taken from reference TRBV5-6 and TRBJ2-2): DAGVTQSPTHLIKTRGQQVTLRCSPKSGHDTVSWYQQALGQGPQFIFQYYEEEERQRGNFPDRFSGHQFPNYSSELNVNALLLGDSALYLCASSLGLAGGSTGELFFGEGSRLTVL.